The 25 T cell receptor beta chains presented below share a single source sample, sequenced in a study of shared clonotypes between healthy human individuals. Sequenced by immunoSEQ multiplex PCR; TCRdb stores in-frame clones only, minus some. The data hold about 2.3 million clones, with 85% to 95% observed a single time. The sequencing sample was made of naive CD4+ T cells from PBMCs. Subset described: CD45RA+ positively selected. The receptor set was obtained from a man younger than 35 in good health. Some clones in this sample may be carry-over from other donors' samples.

Here the CDR3 DNA reads TGTGCCAGCAGCCTACAGGTAGCTGGAAACACCATATATTTT. This translates into CASSLQVAGNTIYF. The rearrangement uses TRBV7-2 and TRBJ1-3; TRBD1 might be the D (5 bases). This CDR3 has 14 residues. Deletions cut 5 bases from V and 2 bases from J, with 10 bases between. Germline V gene sequence: CDR1 SGHTA, CDR2 FQGNSA.

This chain links TRBV10-1 with TRBJ2-6; D is possibly TRBD1 (6 bases). This CDR3 comprises 16 residues. V was clipped by 1 base and J by 4 bases, with 11 bases between them. Germline V gene data show CDR1 as WNHNN and CDR2 as SYGVQD (reference sequence). The CDR3 protein is CASSECGGAGANVLTF. Written as DNA, the CDR3 is TGCGCCAGCAGTGAGTGTGGGGGCGCCGGGGCCAACGTCCTGACTTTC.

Only one count was recorded for this clone. This rearrangement joins TRBV18 to TRBJ2-7; 7 bases agree with TRBD1. From germline, CDR1 is KGHSH and CDR2 LQKENI. This CDR3 region has 17 residues. V shed 1 base, J shed 7 bases, and the junction held 16 bases outside the gene matches. The DNA for the CDR3 is TGTGCCAGCTCACCACGCCTTATGACAGGGACATCTGATGAGCAGTACTTC. It encodes CASSPRLMTGTSDEQYF.

The chain links TRBV5-4 to TRBJ1-1; tentative D call: TRBD1 (6 bases). Trimming took 3 bases from V and 4 from J, leaving 19 bases between them. This CDR3 contains 16 residues. CDR1 is SGHNT and CDR2 is YYREEE in the germline V gene (reference sequence). CDR3 in DNA: TGTGCCAGCAGCTCTATCGTTTTGGGGGGCCTCACTGAAGCTTTCTTT. It yields the protein CASSSIVLGGLTEAFF.

The rearrangement uses TRBV5-1 and TRBJ2-2; maybe TRBD2 (6 bases). Germline V gene data show CDR1 as SGHRS and CDR2 as YFSETQ. The CDR3 is 14 amino acids. The ends were cut back, 0 bases at V and 6 bases at J, with 9 bases in the middle. CDR3 amino acids: CASSLVTSSGELFF. The CDR3 DNA reads as TGCGCCAGCAGCTTGGTTACTAGCTCCGGGGAGCTGTTTTTT.

The chain links TRBV28 to TRBJ2-7, with 7 bases matching TRBD1. The length of the CDR3 is 15 residues. Per the germline V gene, CDR1 is MDHEN and CDR2 is SYDVKM. V lost 6 bases to trimming and J lost 3 bases; unmatched junction nucleotides: 11. The CDR3 nucleotides read TGTGCCAGCAGCAGAGGGGGCCCGACATTCTACGAGCAGTACTTC. Translated: CASSRGGPTFYEQYF.

The chain joins TRBV27 to TRBJ2-2; the D is unclear. This CDR3 spans 16 amino acids. Trimming took off 1 base at V and 4 bases at J, with 13 bases between the two ends. The germline V gene encodes CDR1 MNHEY and CDR2 SMNVEV (reference sequence). CDR3 bases: TGTGCCAGCAGTTTATTCGTCCCTTCCTCCACCGGGGAGCTGTTTTTT. Translating gives CASSLFVPSSTGELFF.

The chain recombines TRBV28 with TRBJ1-3; possibly TRBD1 for D (5 bases). Germline CDR1 and CDR2: MDHEN and SYDVKM. V was shortened by 2 bases and J by 0 bases, with 11 bases between the two germline ends. This CDR3 comprises 16 residues. The CDR3 DNA reads TGTGCCAGCAGTTTAGTCACGACAGCCTCTGGAAACACCATATATTTT. Translation: CASSLVTTASGNTIYF.

The genes are TRBV28 and TRBJ1-1, with 8 bases lining up with TRBD1. V shed 5 bases, J shed 6 bases, and the junction held 26 bases outside the gene matches. The CDR3 is 20 amino acids. CDR1 is MDHEN, CDR2 SYDVKM, per germline. CDR3 protein: CASSLPVVSRRRQGRAEAFF. The CDR3 DNA follows: TGTGCCAGCAGTCTCCCTGTAGTCTCACGGCGGAGACAGGGGAGGGCTGAAGCTTTCTTT.

The rearrangement links TRBV28 to TRBJ1-2; D not certain. V shed 3 bases and J shed 2 bases, with 10 bases lying between them. The CDR3 has 14 residues. Germline V gene data show CDR1 as MDHEN and CDR2 as SYDVKM. The CDR3 loop reads CASSFRLPNYGYTF. The CDR3 region has the DNA TGTGCCAGCAGTTTTCGGCTTCCGAACTATGGCTACACCTTC.

The chain combines TRBV25-1 with TRBJ1-1, with TRBD1 matching over 10 bases. Trimming removed 6 bases from V and 5 bases from J; junction bases left unmatched: 3. There are 13 residues in the CDR3. CDR1 and CDR2 from the germline V gene are MGHDK and SYGVNS. Here the CDR3 reads CASSGQGVTEAFF. The CDR3 region has the DNA TGTGCCAGCAGCGGACAGGGGGTGACTGAAGCTTTCTTT.

The rearrangement links TRBV18 to TRBJ2-2; D could derive from TRBD1 or TRBD2 (6 bases each). V was cut by 6 bases and J by 4 bases, with 12 bases left in between. The CDR3 runs to 14 residues. The germline CDR1 and CDR2 sequences are KGHSH and LQKENI. The CDR3, as DNA: TGTGCCAGCTCGAGACAGGAGGGCACCGGGGAGCTGTTTTTT. Protein sequence: CASSRQEGTGELFF. The full variable domain, its missing parts supplied by reference TRBV18 and TRBJ2-2, is NAGVMQNPRHLVRRRGQEARLRCSPMKGHSHVYWYRQLPEEGLKFMVYLQKENIIDESGMPKERFSAEFPKEGPSILRIQQVVRGDSAAYFCASSRQEGTGELFFGEGSRLTVL.

This chain connects TRBV21-1 to TRBJ2-3; whether TRBD2, the table's D call, matches the DNA was not checked. TRBV21-1 is tagged as a pseudogene. The CDR3 is 19 residues long. The CDR3 protein is CASSTRVSGDDSSTDTQYF. Here the CDR3 DNA reads TGTGCCAGCAGCACACGGGTTAGCGGGGACGATTCTAGCACAGATACGCAGTATTTT.

The chain uses TRBV6-5 and TRBJ1-1; 9 nucleotides line up with TRBD1. V dropped 7 bases and J dropped 1; count of bases not matched to a gene: 4. The CDR3 spans 14 residues. Germline V gene data show CDR1 as MNHEY and CDR2 as SVGAGI. The CDR3: CASNRGQGNTEAFF. For the CDR3, the DNA is TGTGCCAGCAATAGGGGACAGGGGAACACTGAAGCTTTCTTT.

The chain links TRBV6-6 to TRBJ2-7; D is perhaps TRBD1 (5 bases). This CDR3 has 14 amino acids. Trimming stripped 2 bases from V and 1 base from J, with 9 bases between. Germline V gene data show CDR1 as MNHNY and CDR2 as SVGAGI (reference sequence). CDR3 sequence (DNA): TGTGCCAGCAGTTACCCGGACAATTCCTACGAGCAGTACTTC. It is translated as CASSYPDNSYEQYF.

V gene TRBV28 combines with J gene TRBJ2-2; 8 nucleotides line up with TRBD1. The CDR3 length is 15 residues. CDR1 MDHEN and CDR2 SYDVKM come from the germline V gene. V lost 6 bases and J lost 1; bases outside the gene matches: 4. This chain's CDR3 is CASRADRGNTGELFF. The CDR3 bases are TGTGCCAGCAGGGCTGACAGGGGGAACACCGGGGAGCTGTTTTTT.

The rearrangement links TRBV5-5 to TRBJ1-1; 8 bases agree with TRBD1. CDR1 and CDR2 from the germline V gene are SGHKS and YYEKEE (reference sequence). The CDR3 is 16 residues long. The trim removed 2 bases at V and 5 bases at J, leaving 11 bases unmatched. The CDR3 sequence is CASSLMGQAGETEAFF. The CDR3 nucleotides are TGTGCCAGCAGCTTAATGGGACAGGCAGGGGAAACTGAAGCTTTCTTT.

The CDR3 coding sequence is TGTGCCGGGGGGACAGGGGCCTATAATGGCTACACCTTC. It specifies CAGGTGAYNGYTF. The J gene is TRBJ1-2, the V gene TRBV6-1, with TRBD1 matching 10 bases. Looked up from germline, CDR1 is MNHNS and CDR2 is SASEGT. The CDR3 spans 13 residues. V gave up 11 bases and J gave up 6 bases; unmatched junction bases: 9.

This chain connects TRBV7-2 to TRBJ2-7; perhaps TRBD2 as D (6 bases). The CDR3 loop spans 14 amino acids. V was shortened by 5 bases and J by 0 bases, with 11 bases between the two germline ends. Germline CDR1 and CDR2: SGHTA and FQGNSA. The chain's CDR3 is CASSPLDYSYEQYF. Written as DNA, the CDR3 is TGTGCCAGCAGCCCTCTGGACTACTCCTACGAGCAGTACTTC.

The V and J genes are TRBV18 and TRBJ2-3; 11 nucleotides align to TRBD2. The CDR3 runs 18 residues. J gave up 0 bases and V 0 bases, and 5 bases lay outside the gene matches. The V gene's germline CDR1 is KGHSH and CDR2 LQKENI. CDR3 sequence reads: CASSPPLGLAESTDTQYF. In DNA, the CDR3 is TGTGCCAGCTCACCACCCCTGGGACTAGCGGAAAGCACAGATACGCAGTATTTT.

J is TRBJ2-7 and V is TRBV7-9; a weak D match, TRBD1 (5 bases). This CDR3 has 17 amino acids. Germline V gene sequence: CDR1 SEHNR, CDR2 FQNEAQ (reference sequence). With 6 bases removed from V and 3 bases from J, the gap between germline ends came to 24 bases. The CDR3 DNA follows: TGTGCCAGCAGGGCCCTACACTTGGACATGAGACACTACGAGCAGTACTTC. Its translation is CASRALHLDMRHYEQYF.

The chain's CDR3 is CASSFARLAKNIQYF. The CDR3 nucleotides are TGTGCCAGCAGTTTCGCAAGACTAGCCAAAAACATTCAGTACTTC. The chain couples TRBV28 to TRBJ2-4; no reliable D call. This CDR3 contains 15 residues. The V gene's germline CDR1 is MDHEN and CDR2 SYDVKM. Trimming removed 3 bases from V and 0 bases from J, with 9 bases in between.

A remark on this clone: Other DNA sequences in this specimen translate into the identical CDR3. The rearrangement links TRBV14 to TRBJ1-4; D is perhaps TRBD1 (5 bases). The CDR3 length is 15 residues. Germline CDR1 and CDR2: SGHDN and FVKESK. V was cut by 1 base and J by 0 bases, with 6 bases left in between. The CDR3, as DNA: TGTGCCAGCAGCCAAGGGGGCGCAACTAATGAAAAACTGTTTTTT. Amino acids: CASSQGGATNEKLFF.

The V call is TRBV4-1, the J call TRBJ2-3, with 9 bases that match TRBD2. The CDR3 loop spans 20 amino acids. V gave up 4 bases and J gave up 3 bases; unmatched junction bases: 20. CDR1 and CDR2 (germline): MGHRA, YSYEKL. The CDR3 sequence is CASSPWPVPLAGRGTDTQYF. CDR3 nucleotides: TGCGCCAGCAGCCCCTGGCCGGTCCCGCTAGCGGGGCGGGGGACAGATACGCAGTATTTT.

The chain joins TRBV9 to TRBJ2-7; D is unresolved. The CDR3 extends over 15 amino acids. V lost 4 bases, J lost 0 bases, and 14 bases lay in between. CDR1 SGDLS and CDR2 YYNGEE come from the germline V gene. In DNA form, the CDR3 reads TGTGCCAGCAGCCCCCGTGGGCTACCCTCCTACGAGCAGTACTTC. Translation: CASSPRGLPSYEQYF.